One and the same sample provided the 15 T cell receptor beta chains below, sequenced in a study of blood T cell repertoires in COVID-19. The assay was immunoSEQ multiplex PCR, and TCRdb's table has in-frame clones only and misses some. This table holds some 390,000 clones, around 91% found once. What was sequenced was PBMCs or T cells enriched from blood (not recorded which). These receptors originate from a man younger than 40 who had recovered from COVID-19.

This chain links TRBV11-2 with TRBJ2-2; TRBD2 agrees at 11 bases. CDR3 length equals 16 residues. V lost 5 bases to trimming and J lost 2 bases; unmatched junction nucleotides: 4. Per germline, CDR1 SGHAT and CDR2 FQNNGV. This CDR3 is CASSPGTSGNTGELFF. The CDR3 region has the DNA TGTGCCAGCAGCCCCGGGACTAGCGGTAACACCGGGGAGCTGTTTTTT.

V gene TRBV10-1 combines with J gene TRBJ2-2; D possibly corresponds to TRBD2 (5 bases). The CDR3 spans 14 residues. V shed 5 bases and J shed 6 bases, with 13 bases lying between them. Germline loops: CDR1 WNHNN, CDR2 SYGVQD (reference sequence). CDR3 in DNA: TGCGCCAGCAGTCGGGATCAGATTCCCGGGGAGCTGTTTTTT. Its protein product is CASSRDQIPGELFF.

The V and J genes are TRBV9 and TRBJ2-5; 9 bases are a match to TRBD1. This CDR3 region has 14 residues. V lost 3 bases, J lost 4 bases, and 4 bases stayed unmatched. Per the germline V gene, CDR1 is SGDLS and CDR2 is YYNGEE. The CDR3 DNA reads as TGTGCCAGCAGCGCCGGACAGGGGAGAGAGACCCAGTACTTC. This translates into CASSAGQGRETQYF.

A single count supports this clone. V is TRBV4-1 and J is TRBJ2-7, with D perhaps TRBD1 (5 bases). This CDR3 has 14 residues. V lost 0 bases and J lost 2, with 8 bases in between. CDR1 and CDR2 (germline): MGHRA, YSYEKL. In DNA form, the CDR3 reads TGCGCCAGCAGCCAAGATGCCAGGGCCTACGAGCAGTACTTC. Protein sequence: CASSQDARAYEQYF.

The V gene is TRBV18, the J gene TRBJ1-4; D remains ambiguous. Trimming cost V 6 bases and J 0 bases, with 11 bases left between them. Germline-derived CDR1 and CDR2 are KGHSH and LQKENI. CDR3 length: 15 residues. The DNA for the CDR3 is TGTGCCAGCTCGCTTTACACAGCAACTAATGAAAAACTGTTTTTT. Protein sequence: CASSLYTATNEKLFF. The whole variable domain, filled in from reference TRBV18 and TRBJ1-4, reads NAGVMQNPRHLVRRRGQEARLRCSPMKGHSHVYWYRQLPEEGLKFMVYLQKENIIDESGMPKERFSAEFPKEGPSILRIQQVVRGDSAAYFCASSLYTATNEKLFFGSGTQLSVL.

The chain links TRBV4-2 to TRBJ1-4, with no clear D. The germline V gene encodes CDR1 LGHNA and CDR2 YNFKEQ. CDR3 length: 16 residues. Trimming cost V 4 bases and J 2 bases, with 14 bases left between them. The CDR3 region has the DNA TGTGCCAGCAGCCTAGACTATGGAGCCACTAATGAAAAACTGTTTTTT. Translating gives CASSLDYGATNEKLFF.

V usage is TRBV5-4 and J usage is TRBJ2-1, with 12 nucleotides matching TRBD2. The CDR3 runs 16 residues. V trimming: 2 bases; J trimming: 5 bases; junction bases outside the gene matches: 5. Germline V gene data show CDR1 as SGHNT and CDR2 as YYREEE (reference sequence). This chain's CDR3 is CASSFMGLAGNNEQFF. The CDR3 DNA is TGTGCCAGCAGCTTTATGGGACTAGCGGGTAACAATGAGCAGTTCTTC. The full variable domain, rest sourced from reference TRBV5-4 and TRBJ2-1, is ETGVTQSPTHLIKTRGQQVTLRCSSQSGHNTVSWYQQALGQGPQFIFQYYREEENGRGNFPPRFSGLQFPNYSSELNVNALELDDSALYLCASSFMGLAGNNEQFFGPGTRLTVL.

The V call is TRBV2, the J call TRBJ1-1, with 7 positions matching TRBD1. CDR3 length: 17 amino acids. After removal of 0 bases from V and 7 bases from J, the junction contained 14 bases not matched to a gene. Per the germline V gene, CDR1 is SNHLY and CDR2 is FYNNEI. Here the CDR3 reads CASSEARGGRGEGEAFF. The CDR3 nucleotides read TGTGCCAGCAGTGAAGCGCGGGGAGGCAGGGGGGAAGGTGAAGCTTTCTTT.

The chain uses TRBV19 and TRBJ2-2, with D possibly being TRBD1 (5 bases). Trimming removed 6 bases from V and 2 bases from J, with 13 bases in between. The CDR3 spans 15 residues. Germline lookup yields CDR1 LNHDA and CDR2 SQIVND (reference sequence). The CDR3 bases are TGTGCCAGTAGGGGTACAGGAACCAACACCGGGGAGCTGTTTTTT. Its translation: CASRGTGTNTGELFF. Supplemented by reference TRBV19 and TRBJ2-2, the full variable domain reads DGGITQSPKYLFRKEGQNVTLSCEQNLNHDAMYWYRQDPGQGLRLIYYSQIVNDFQKGDIAEGYSVSREKKESFPLTVTSAQKNPTAFYLCASRGTGTNTGELFFGEGSRLTVL.

The chain joins TRBV18 to TRBJ2-1, with a tentative D call TRBD1 (6 bases). Deletions cut 3 bases from V and 6 bases from J, with 21 bases between. Germline V lookup: CDR1 KGHSH, CDR2 LQKENI. The CDR3 has 17 amino acids. The CDR3 DNA is TGTGCCAGCTCACCTCAGATACAGGGATTCGCGGGCAATGAGCAGTTCTTC. Protein sequence: CASSPQIQGFAGNEQFF.

This sequence joins TRBV4-2 and TRBJ2-1, with D possibly being TRBD2 (6 bases). The CDR3 sequence is 15 residues long. The germline CDR1 and CDR2 sequences are LGHNA and YNFKEQ. Trimming left V 0 bases short and J 9 bases short, with 15 bases between. The CDR3 region is CASSQDETSWGEQFF. DNA for the CDR3: TGTGCCAGCAGCCAAGATGAGACTAGTTGGGGTGAGCAGTTCTTC.

The chain joins TRBV28 to TRBJ2-5; TRBD2 might be the D (5 bases). The CDR3 has 15 residues. V lost 7 bases and J 1 base, leaving 16 bases between the germline ends. In germline, CDR1 is MDHEN, CDR2 SYDVKM. This CDR3 is CASTPGRDRQETQYF. In DNA, the CDR3 is TGTGCCAGCACCCCGGGGAGAGACCGCCAAGAGACCCAGTACTTC.

This clone has at least ten counts. V usage is TRBV18 and J usage is TRBJ2-7; D remains ambiguous. The V gene's germline CDR1 is KGHSH and CDR2 LQKENI. CDR3 length: 13 amino acids. V was shortened by 6 bases and J by 6 bases, with 15 bases between the two germline ends. CDR3 sequence: CASSLDGAREQYF. The CDR3 DNA reads as TGTGCCAGCTCCCTCGACGGAGCTCGCGAGCAGTACTTC.

This chain joins TRBV28 and TRBJ1-1, with D maybe TRBD1 (5 bases). The CDR3 covers 14 residues. The V gene's germline CDR1 is MDHEN and CDR2 SYDVKM. Trimming removed 5 bases from V and 4 bases from J, with 14 bases in between. Here the CDR3 DNA reads TGTGCCAGCAGTCAGCCGGGGGGGAGCACTGAAGCTTTCTTT. Amino acids: CASSQPGGSTEAFF. Full variable domain (rest looked up from reference TRBV28 and TRBJ1-1): DVKVTQSSRYLVKRTGEKVFLECVQDMDHENMFWYRQDPGLGLRLIYFSYDVKMKEKGDIPEGYSVSREKKERFSLILESASTNQTSMYLCASSQPGGSTEAFFGQGTRLTVV.

The rearrangement links TRBV7-2 to TRBJ2-7, with TRBD1 identical over 8 bases. Unmatched junction bases numbered 8, after V lost 5 bases and J lost 5 bases. The CDR3 totals 14 residues. Germline values: CDR1 SGHTA, CDR2 FQGNSA. The CDR3 DNA is TGTGCCAGCAGCGATAGACAGGGGACGCACGAGCAGTACTTC. This sequence encodes CASSDRQGTHEQYF.